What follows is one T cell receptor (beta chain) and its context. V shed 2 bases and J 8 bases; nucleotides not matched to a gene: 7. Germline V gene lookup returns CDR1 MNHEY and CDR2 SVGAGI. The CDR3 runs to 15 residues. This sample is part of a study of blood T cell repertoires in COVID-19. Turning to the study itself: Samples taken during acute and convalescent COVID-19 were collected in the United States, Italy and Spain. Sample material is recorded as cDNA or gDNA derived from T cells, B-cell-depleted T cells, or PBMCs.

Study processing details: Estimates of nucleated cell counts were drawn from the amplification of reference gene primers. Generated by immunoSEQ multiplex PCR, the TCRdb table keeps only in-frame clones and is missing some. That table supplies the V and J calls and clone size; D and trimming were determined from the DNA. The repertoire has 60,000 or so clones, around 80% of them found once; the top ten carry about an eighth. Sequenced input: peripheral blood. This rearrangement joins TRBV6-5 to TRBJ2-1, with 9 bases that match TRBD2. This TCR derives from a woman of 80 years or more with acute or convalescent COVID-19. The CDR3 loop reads CASSYRGGGADEQFF. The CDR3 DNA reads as TGTGCCAGCAGTTACCGCGGCGGGGGGGCCGATGAGCAGTTCTTC.